The 6 T cell receptor beta chains in this list originate from one sample, sequenced in a study of T cell responses to AZD1222 COVID-19 vaccine. Clones were read by immunoSEQ multiplex PCR, and TCRdb kept only the in-frame ones, dropping some. The sample gives roughly 70,000 clones, approximately 80% of which show up once; approximately 5.4% is in the top ten. The sample in question was peripheral blood, obtained on day 0 of AZD1222 vaccination. The receptors originated from an adult in good health.

The V call is TRBV7-9, the J call TRBJ1-4; D remains ambiguous. Germline assignment: CDR1 SEHNR and CDR2 FQNEAQ (reference sequence). V gave up 5 bases and J gave up 0 bases, with 13 bases separating them. This CDR3 comprises 16 residues. CDR3 in amino acids: CASSQRTFSTNEKLFF. DNA of the CDR3: TGTGCCAGCAGCCAACGGACTTTCTCAACTAATGAAAAACTGTTTTTT. The variable domain in full, with the rest retrieved from reference TRBV7-9 and TRBJ1-4, is DTGVSQNPRHKITKRGQNVTFRCDPISEHNRLYWYRQTLGQGPEFLTYFQNEAQLEKSRLLSDRFSAERPKGSFSTLEIQRTEQGDSAMYLCASSQRTFSTNEKLFFGSGTQLSVL.

The rearrangement links TRBV2 to TRBJ1-4; D is unclear. The V gene lost 7 bases and the J gene lost 5 bases, with 8 bases spanning the gap. Germline lookup yields CDR1 SNHLY and CDR2 FYNNEI. CDR3 length: 12 residues. CDR3 nucleotides: TGTGCCAGCATGCGAGTCAATGAAAAACTGTTTTTT. It is translated as CASMRVNEKLFF. The entire variable domain, with the rest obtained from reference TRBV2 and TRBJ1-4, is as follows: EPEVTQTPSHQVTQMGQEVILRCVPISNHLYFYWYRQILGQKVEFLVSFYNNEISEKSEIFDDQFSVERPDGSNFTLKIRSTKLEDSAMYFCASMRVNEKLFFGSGTQLSVL.

The rearrangement joins TRBV18 to TRBJ1-1; 9 nucleotides agree with TRBD1. The V and J ends lost 5 bases and 11 bases, in that order; junction bases with no gene match: 6. In germline, CDR1 is KGHSH, CDR2 LQKENI. The CDR3 loop spans 12 amino acids. CDR3 amino acids: CASSSTGGAAFF. The CDR3 region has the DNA TGTGCCAGCTCAAGTACAGGGGGCGCGGCTTTCTTT.

The gene calls are TRBV5-1 and TRBJ2-2; D gene ambiguous. Germline CDR1 reads SGHRS; CDR2 reads YFSETQ. This CDR3 contains 15 residues. Trimming left V 0 bases short and J 1 base short, with 7 bases between. The CDR3 bases are TGCGCCAGCAGCTTGGGGGCTATGAACACCGGGGAGCTGTTTTTT. Protein product: CASSLGAMNTGELFF.

The V gene is TRBV6-5, the J gene TRBJ2-1; TRBD2 matches 9 bases. The germline gives CDR1 MNHEY, CDR2 SVGAGI. V was pared by 8 bases and J by 5 bases, with 10 bases of the junction left unmatched. CDR3 length equals 15 residues. The CDR3 loop is CASSPAGGTDNEQFF. CDR3 bases: TGTGCCAGCTCCCCAGCGGGGGGCACAGACAATGAGCAGTTCTTC.

As for this clone: This same CDR3 is encoded by further DNA sequences in the sample. The chain links TRBV5-1 to TRBJ2-3; D possibly matches TRBD1 or TRBD2 (5 bases each). From germline, CDR1 is SGHRS and CDR2 YFSETQ. The V end lost 0 bases, the J end lost 2 bases, and 10 bases lay between the germline ends. The CDR3 has 15 amino acids. CDR3 bases: TGCGCCAGCAGCTTGGCGGGACCCTTCACAGATACGCAGTATTTT. As protein: CASSLAGPFTDTQYF.